This T cell receptor beta chain was captured by sequencing in a study of T-cell memory formation after mild COVID-19. A single record per CDR3 protein comes from TCRdb applying MiXCR to the 5' RACE reads. The table records just under 350,000 distinct CDR3 sequences, approximately 13% of them present only once. CDR1 and CDR2 (germline): SQVTM, ANQGSEA. The CDR3 runs 16 residues. V dropped 3 bases and J dropped 4 bases, with 18 bases sitting between them. V is TRBV29-1 and J is TRBJ2-2; tentative D call: TRBD2 (7 bases). The receptor comes from a man aged 18 to 35 who had mild COVID-19 (a few samples of this study predate the infection). Cell type and time point are not known. The sample consisted of PBMCs or a T cell subset sorted from them (not recorded which). DNA for the CDR3: TGCAGCGTTGACCCCCTGGGGGGGCGTTGCACCGGGGAGCTGTTTTTT. Translated, it gives CSVDPLGGRCTGELFF.